Presented here are 25 T cell receptor beta chains from one specimen sequenced in a study of early T cells in non-severe SARS-CoV-2 infection. MiXCR was run by TCRdb on the 5' RACE reads, yielding one entry per CDR3 protein. The sample yields tens of thousands of distinct CDR3 sequences, approximately 6.2% seen once. The sequencing sample was made of whole blood. These receptors originate from an adult who was a healthcare worker with PCR-confirmed SARS-CoV-2 infection or an uninfected control (not recorded which).

This clonotype was detected only a few times. V and J are TRBV7-6 and TRBJ2-2; 8 positions match TRBD2. CDR1 is SGHVS and CDR2 is FNYEAQ in the germline V gene. The CDR3 is 16 amino acids. The trim removed 5 bases at V and 2 bases at J, leaving 7 bases unmatched. The CDR3 spells CASSQAGGRNTGELFF. As DNA, the CDR3 is TGTGCCAGCAGCCAGGCGGGGGGACGCAACACCGGGGAGCTGTTTTTT.

This clonotype was seen many times. The V and J genes are TRBV9 and TRBJ1-1, with a weak D call TRBD1 (6 bases). The CDR3 covers 16 residues. Germline V gene data show CDR1 as SGDLS and CDR2 as YYNGEE. With 0 bases removed from V and 2 bases from J, the gap between germline ends came to 14 bases. The CDR3, as DNA: TGTGCCAGCAGCGTAGAACAGGGCGGTTTCAACACTGAAGCTTTCTTT. It is translated as CASSVEQGGFNTEAFF.

This clonotype was recorded many times. The rearrangement links TRBV27 to TRBJ1-6, with D unresolved. Germline V lookup: CDR1 MNHEY, CDR2 SMNVEV (reference sequence). CDR3 length: 12 amino acids. V dropped 6 bases and J dropped 6 bases, with 6 bases sitting between them. CDR3 coding DNA: TGTGCCAGCAGCCCTGTTAATTCACCCCTCCACTTT. Its protein is CASSPVNSPLHF.

This clonotype was detected only a few times. The rearrangement joins TRBV7-8 to TRBJ2-2, with 8 positions matching TRBD1. The CDR3 spans 15 residues. The germline V gene encodes CDR1 SGHVS and CDR2 FQNEAQ. V lost 3 bases, J lost 3 bases, and 3 bases stayed unmatched. The CDR3 spells CASSFRGLDTGELFF. CDR3 nucleotide sequence: TGTGCCAGCAGCTTCAGGGGGCTAGACACCGGGGAGCTGTTTTTT.

The sample holds many counts of this clonotype. Here the CDR3 reads CASSLGLSMYEQYF. The CDR3 region has the DNA TGTGCCAGCAGCTTAGGTCTGTCTATGTACGAGCAGTACTTC. V and J are TRBV11-2 and TRBJ2-7; D remains unclear. V dropped 1 base and J dropped 4 bases, with 11 bases sitting between them. CDR1 and CDR2 (germline): SGHAT, FQNNGV. The CDR3 contains 14 residues.

The chain is built from TRBV29-1 and TRBJ2-7; 7 bases are shared with TRBD2. Germline-derived CDR1 and CDR2 are SQVTM and ANQGSEA. The CDR3 totals 12 residues. With 6 bases clipped from V and 2 bases from J, the junction kept 4 bases outside the gene matches. CDR3 nucleotide sequence: TGCAGCGTCGCCAGCGGGGCCTACGAGCAGTACTTC. Encoded protein: CSVASGAYEQYF.

This clonotype was seen ten or more times. In DNA, the CDR3 is TGCGCCAGCAGCCAAGGCAGACTCCGACAGGGTAGCGCTGGGGCCAACGTCCTGACTTTC. Translation: CASSQGRLRQGSAGANVLTF. The chain recombines TRBV4-3 with TRBJ2-6, with 7 bases fitting TRBD1. Trimming took 1 base from V and 2 from J; bases not matched to a gene: 14. The CDR3 totals 20 residues. Germline V gene sequence: CDR1 LGHNA, CDR2 YSLEER.

Many counts were recorded for this clonotype. This chain uses TRBV24-1 with TRBJ1-5; 8 bases line up with TRBD1. Germline CDR1 reads KGHDR; CDR2 reads SFDVKD. There are 15 residues in the CDR3. V dropped 3 bases and J dropped 2; count of bases not matched to a gene: 2. CDR3 nucleotides: TGTGCCACCAGTGATGCGACAGGGGGCAATCAGCCCCAGCATTTT. As protein: CATSDATGGNQPQHF.

A word on this clonotype: Just one base apart from a much larger clone, this may be a read error. The chain recombines TRBV7-9 with TRBJ2-1; the D gene is possibly TRBD2 (6 bases). Deletions cut 4 bases from V and 10 bases from J, with 11 bases between. Per germline, CDR1 SEHNR and CDR2 FQNEAQ (reference sequence). The CDR3 is made up of 12 amino acids. The CDR3 DNA reads as TGTGCCAGCAGCTCCACCGCGGGAGAGCAGTTCTTC. It yields the protein CASSSTAGEQFF.

As concerns this clonotype: A much larger clone differs by one base, so this may be a read error. The V and J genes are TRBV7-2 and TRBJ1-6; D is ambiguous. This CDR3 has 13 amino acids. The germline CDR1 and CDR2 sequences are SGHTA and FQGNSA. Deletions cut 5 bases from V and 7 bases from J, with 9 bases between. Here the CDR3 DNA reads TGTACCAGCAGCCACAACATGAATTCACCCCTCCACTTT. This codes for CTSSHNMNSPLHF. The entire variable domain, with the rest obtained from reference TRBV7-2 and TRBJ1-6, is as follows: GAGVSQSPSNKVTEKGKDVELRCDPISGHTALYWYRQSLGQGLEFLIYFQGNSAPDKSGLPSDRFSAERTGGSVSTLTIQRTQQEDSAVYLCTSSHNMNSPLHFGNGTRLTVT.

This clonotype appeared many times. This CDR3 reads CATGTGKETFF. In DNA form, the CDR3 reads TGCGCCACCGGGACAGGGAAGGAAACTTTCTTT. V is TRBV4-3 and J is TRBJ1-1; TRBD1 matches at 9 bases. Germline values: CDR1 LGHNA, CDR2 YSLEER. With V trimmed by 10 bases and J by 12 bases, 9 bases remained unmatched. The CDR3 covers 11 residues.

This clonotype was found many times. The gene calls are TRBV30 and TRBJ1-1, with D maybe TRBD1 (6 bases). The V end was cut by 5 bases, the J end by 0 bases, with 10 bases between. The V gene's germline CDR1 is GTSNPN and CDR2 SVGIG (reference sequence). There are 13 residues in the CDR3. This CDR3 is CAWQRTVNTEAFF. DNA for the CDR3: TGTGCCTGGCAGAGGACAGTGAACACTGAAGCTTTCTTT.

This clonotype was seen at least ten times. V gene TRBV6-2 or TRBV6-3 combines with J gene TRBJ2-7; D is possibly TRBD2 (5 bases). V dropped 7 bases and J dropped 4 bases, with 14 bases sitting between them. Germline lookup yields CDR1 MNHEY and CDR2 SVGEGT. The CDR3 runs to 13 residues. CDR3 in DNA: TGTGCCAGCAATTGGACTTGGCCGTACGAGCAGTACTTC. Translation gives CASNWTWPYEQYF.

The table lists this clonotype with many counts. The chain carries TRBV12-3 or TRBV12-4 and TRBJ1-2; D is perhaps TRBD1 (5 bases). This CDR3 is built from 14 residues. Between the trimmed V and J ends, which lost 6 bases and 3 bases, there was a span of 14 bases. CDR3 DNA sequence: TGTGCCAGCAGCCCCCACAGGCGGTACTATGGCTACACCTTC. Its protein product is CASSPHRRYYGYTF.

This clonotype showed up just a few times. The chain joins TRBV2 to TRBJ1-1; unclear D gene. Germline loops: CDR1 SNHLY, CDR2 FYNNEI. The CDR3 extends over 12 amino acids. Trimming removed 6 bases from V and 7 bases from J, with 12 bases in between. The CDR3 coding sequence is TGTGCCAGCAGGAGGGTAGACTTTGAAGCTTTCTTT. It translates to CASRRVDFEAFF.

This clonotype was counted many times. The chain employs TRBV5-4 and TRBJ1-1; 11 positions agree with TRBD1. Per germline, CDR1 SGHNT and CDR2 YYREEE (reference sequence). V was pared by 3 bases and J by 6 bases, with 1 base of the junction left unmatched. This CDR3 region has 13 residues. CDR3 DNA sequence: TGTGCCAGCAGCTGGGACAGGGGGTCTGAAGCTTTCTTT. This encodes CASSWDRGSEAFF.

This clonotype has a count of ten or more. Relative to the germline gene, one junction end is altered; a read error may explain this. The V gene is TRBV7-2, the J gene TRBJ1-1; D unresolved. The CDR3 covers 11 residues. Germline V gene lookup returns CDR1 SGHTA and CDR2 FQGNSA. CDR3 bases: TGTGCCAGCAGCTTAGTCACCCTGCTCGTCTTT. Translated, it gives CASSLVTLLVF.

The chain joins TRBV12-3 or TRBV12-4 to TRBJ2-1; the match to TRBD2 covers 12 bases. Trimming took 5 bases from V and 6 from J; bases not matched to a gene: 5. The CDR3 has 15 amino acids. CDR3 in amino acids: CASSVLAGGRNEQFF. The CDR3 DNA follows: TGTGCCAGCAGTGTCCTAGCGGGGGGGCGCAATGAGCAGTTCTTC.

This clonotype has just a few counts. V and J are TRBV29-1 and TRBJ1-2; 7 positions match TRBD1. The CDR3 consists of 17 residues. J was trimmed by 2 bases and V by 5 bases; bases with no gene match: 17. Germline values: CDR1 SQVTM, CDR2 ANQGSEA. CDR3 amino acids: CSVQEIDRDRLNYGYTF. As DNA, the CDR3 is TGCAGCGTTCAGGAGATAGACCGGGACAGATTAAACTATGGCTACACCTTC.

This clonotype was picked up a small number of times. The chain carries TRBV13 and TRBJ1-1; D gene ambiguous. This CDR3 contains 13 residues. V lost 0 bases to trimming and J lost 0 bases, with 2 bases between them. Looked up from germline, CDR1 is PRHDT and CDR2 is FYEKMQ (reference sequence). CDR3 protein: CASSLGMNTEAFF. The DNA of the CDR3 is TGTGCCAGCAGCTTAGGTATGAACACTGAAGCTTTCTTT. Together with reference TRBV13 and TRBJ1-1, the CDR3 gives the full variable domain: AAGVIQSPRHLIKEKRETATLKCYPIPRHDTVYWYQQGPGQDPQFLISFYEKMQSDKGSIPDRFSAQQFSDYHSELNMSSLELGDSALYFCASSLGMNTEAFFGQGTRLTVV.

This clonotype was detected ten times or more. This rearrangement joins TRBV28 to TRBJ1-3, with TRBD1 matching 7 bases. From germline, CDR1 is MDHEN and CDR2 SYDVKM. The CDR3 covers 16 residues. The ends lost 5 bases at V and 0 bases at J; junction bases unmatched: 7. Here the CDR3 DNA reads TGTGCCAGCAGTCCGACCGGGACAGCCTCTGGAAACACCATATATTTT. Its translation is CASSPTGTASGNTIYF.

The chain joins TRBV15 to TRBJ2-6; TRBD1 might be the D (6 bases). V lost 3 bases and J lost 2, with 11 bases in between. The CDR3 runs 16 residues. Germline loops: CDR1 LNHNV, CDR2 YYDKDF (reference sequence). DNA of the CDR3: TGTGCCACCAGCAGGAAACAGGGAGCTGGGGCCAACGTCCTGACTTTC. It codes for CATSRKQGAGANVLTF.

Many counts were recorded for this clonotype. The chain joins TRBV7-3 to TRBJ2-3; possibly TRBD2 for D (6 bases). The germline V gene has CDR1 SGHTA and CDR2 FQGTGA. This CDR3 region has 14 residues. Trimming removed 2 bases from V and 6 bases from J, with 12 bases in between. The CDR3 region is CASSLAGKLDTQYF. For the CDR3, the DNA is TGTGCCAGCAGCTTAGCGGGGAAGTTGGATACGCAGTATTTT.

The V gene is TRBV28, the J gene TRBJ2-3; weak D call: TRBD1 (6 bases). Germline values: CDR1 MDHEN, CDR2 SYDVKM. There are 15 residues in the CDR3. The ends were cut back, 4 bases at V and 3 bases at J, with 14 bases in the middle. The CDR3 DNA follows: TGTGCCAGCAGTTCCGTACAGGGATGGACAGATACGCAGTATTTT. As protein: CASSSVQGWTDTQYF.

This clonotype was seen a few times. This sequence joins TRBV20-1 and TRBJ2-4; D is unresolved. This CDR3 is 14 amino acids long. Looked up from germline, CDR1 is DFQATT and CDR2 is SNEGSKA (reference sequence). The V end was cut by 0 bases, the J end by 4 bases, with 10 bases between. CDR3 residues: CSARDLGRKNIQYF. CDR3 bases: TGCAGTGCTAGAGATCTTGGACGGAAAAACATTCAGTACTTC.